Listed below are T cell receptor beta chains from one sample, sequenced in a study of regulatory T cells in long-lasting Graves disease. TCRdb redid the calling of the multiplex PCR reads with MiXCR, one entry per CDR3 protein. The sample contains 350,000 to 500,000 distinct CDR3 sequences, around 15% of which appear only once. The same specimen was also included in a second study, on T cells in Graves' hyperthyroidism and ophthalmopathy.

Material: peripheral blood mononuclear cells (PBMCs), obtained at new diagnosis, from a patient treated with antithyroid drugs. The receptors were gathered from a woman aged 50 to 65 with Graves disease. Both conserved end residues are part of each CDR3. The order of the fields is D gene, V gene, J gene, clone size, CDR3 protein, CDR3 DNA. A D gene is named only where the DNA matches it firmly. Some rows mark clone size as missing; the rest say once, few, many or name a class of expanded clone.

d_gene: TRBD1
v_gene: TRBV5-1
j_gene: TRBJ2-7
abundance: many
CDR3aa: CASSYQTGGSYEQYF
CDR3nt: TGCGCCAGCAGCTATCAGACAGGGGGCTCCTACGAGCAGTACTTC

d_gene: TRBD2
v_gene: TRBV4-1
j_gene: TRBJ2-3
abundance: .
CDR3aa: CASSSLVAGVTDTQYF
CDR3nt: TGCGCCAGCAGTTCCCTCGTAGCGGGAGTCACCGATACGCAGTATTTT

d_gene: .
v_gene: TRBV7-9
j_gene: TRBJ2-1
abundance: few
CDR3aa: CASSLGYGKGNEQFF
CDR3nt: TGTGCCAGCAGCTTAGGCTATGGGAAGGGCAATGAGCAGTTCTTC

d_gene: .
v_gene: TRBV5-1
j_gene: TRBJ2-7
abundance: many
CDR3aa: CASSPGTQKYEQYF
CDR3nt: TGCGCCAGCAGCCCCGGGACACAAAAATACGAGCAGTACTTC

d_gene: .
v_gene: TRBV12-3/TRBV12-4
j_gene: TRBJ1-6
abundance: .
CDR3aa: CASSSGGRDNSPLHF
CDR3nt: TGTGCCAGCAGTTCCGGGGGGCGGGATAATTCACCCCTCCACTTT

d_gene: .
v_gene: TRBV11-1
j_gene: TRBJ2-5
abundance: many
CDR3aa: CASSSWTDQETQYF
CDR3nt: TGTGCCAGCAGCTCCTGGACAGACCAAGAGACCCAGTACTTC

d_gene: TRBD2
v_gene: TRBV9
j_gene: TRBJ2-5
abundance: many
CDR3aa: CASSVEASGGQETQYF
CDR3nt: TGTGCCAGCAGCGTAGAAGCTAGCGGAGGCCAAGAGACCCAGTACTTC

d_gene: TRBD1
v_gene: TRBV28
j_gene: TRBJ2-1
abundance: many
CDR3aa: CASSLFAGGLYNEQFF
CDR3nt: TGTGCCAGCAGTTTATTCGCAGGGGGCCTTTACAATGAGCAGTTCTTC

d_gene: .
v_gene: TRBV19
j_gene: TRBJ2-1
abundance: .
CDR3aa: CASNPPSVWVEQFF
CDR3nt: TGTGCCAGTAATCCCCCAAGCGTGTGGGTTGAGCAGTTCTTC

d_gene: TRBD1
v_gene: TRBV4-2
j_gene: TRBJ1-4
abundance: few
CDR3aa: CASSQDNRGRKEKLFF
CDR3nt: TGTGCCAGCAGCCAAGATAACAGGGGCCGAAAAGAAAAACTGTTTTTT

d_gene: TRBD2
v_gene: TRBV20-1
j_gene: TRBJ2-1
abundance: .
CDR3aa: CSARVPLAVYNEQFF
CDR3nt: TGCAGTGCTAGAGTTCCACTAGCGGTCTACAATGAGCAGTTCTTC

d_gene: TRBD2
v_gene: TRBV2
j_gene: TRBJ2-1
abundance: many
CDR3aa: CASSERASGEGPYNEQFF
CDR3nt: TGTGCCAGCAGTGAAAGGGCTAGCGGAGAGGGGCCCTACAATGAGCAGTTCTTC

d_gene: .
v_gene: TRBV27
j_gene: TRBJ1-5
abundance: .
CDR3aa: CASSFTWLGYSNQPQHF
CDR3nt: TGTGCCAGCAGTTTCACTTGGTTGGGTTATAGCAATCAGCCCCAGCATTTT

d_gene: .
v_gene: TRBV11-3
j_gene: TRBJ2-1
abundance: few
CDR3aa: CASSLGGTLTSYEQFF
CDR3nt: TGTGCCAGCAGCTTAGGGGGGACGCTGACCTCATATGAGCAGTTCTTC

d_gene: .
v_gene: TRBV7-2
j_gene: TRBJ2-1
abundance: many
CDR3aa: CASSLGASMYNEQFF
CDR3nt: TGTGCCAGCAGCTTAGGGGCTAGTATGTACAATGAGCAGTTCTTC

d_gene: .
v_gene: TRBV20-1
j_gene: TRBJ2-5
abundance: many
CDR3aa: CSARKDIQETQYF
CDR3nt: TGCAGTGCTAGAAAGGACATCCAAGAGACCCAGTACTTC

d_gene: .
v_gene: TRBV2
j_gene: TRBJ2-1
abundance: many
CDR3aa: CASGYEQFF
CDR3nt: TGTGCCAGCGGGTATGAGCAGTTCTTC

d_gene: .
v_gene: TRBV3-1
j_gene: TRBJ2-2
abundance: many
CDR3aa: CASSQAGAGGELFF
CDR3nt: TGTGCCAGCAGCCAAGCGGGAGCGGGCGGGGAGCTGTTTTTT

d_gene: .
v_gene: TRBV5-4
j_gene: TRBJ2-1
abundance: .
CDR3aa: CASWPWGSYNEQFF
CDR3nt: TGTGCCAGCTGGCCCTGGGGCTCCTACAATGAGCAGTTCTTC

d_gene: .
v_gene: TRBV4-1
j_gene: TRBJ2-2
abundance: few
CDR3aa: CASSQGDRNTGELFF
CDR3nt: TGCGCCAGCAGCCAAGGAGACAGAAACACCGGGGAGCTGTTTTTT

d_gene: .
v_gene: TRBV3-1
j_gene: TRBJ2-5
abundance: few
CDR3aa: CASSQDSFPVRETQYF
CDR3nt: TGTGCCAGCAGCCAAGATTCCTTTCCAGTCAGGGAGACCCAGTACTTC

d_gene: .
v_gene: TRBV4-1
j_gene: TRBJ2-1
abundance: .
CDR3aa: CASSPTVGRGQFF
CDR3nt: TGCGCCAGCAGCCCGACGGTAGGCAGGGGGCAGTTCTTC

d_gene: .
v_gene: TRBV6-2/TRBV6-3
j_gene: TRBJ2-7
abundance: many
CDR3aa: CASSSHTSGETYEQYF
CDR3nt: TGTGCCAGCAGTTCCCATACCTCGGGTGAGACCTACGAGCAGTACTTC

d_gene: .
v_gene: TRBV6-2/TRBV6-3
j_gene: TRBJ2-1
abundance: many
CDR3aa: CASSYHPGNEQFF
CDR3nt: TGTGCCAGCAGTTACCATCCGGGCAATGAGCAGTTCTTC

d_gene: TRBD1
v_gene: TRBV2
j_gene: TRBJ2-7
abundance: .
CDR3aa: CASSADRGSSHEQYF
CDR3nt: TGTGCCAGCAGTGCCGACAGGGGATCGTCCCACGAGCAGTACTTC

d_gene: TRBD2
v_gene: TRBV6-5
j_gene: TRBJ2-1
abundance: many
CDR3aa: CASSYGLAGAWEQFF
CDR3nt: TGTGCCAGCAGTTACGGGCTAGCGGGAGCATGGGAGCAGTTCTTC

d_gene: .
v_gene: TRBV5-4
j_gene: TRBJ1-2
abundance: many
CDR3aa: CASSPQWGIDYGYTF
CDR3nt: TGTGCCAGCAGCCCCCAATGGGGGATAGACTATGGCTACACCTTC

d_gene: TRBD1
v_gene: TRBV9
j_gene: TRBJ1-3
abundance: .
CDR3aa: CASSVTGTAGNTIYF
CDR3nt: TGTGCCAGCAGCGTAACCGGGACAGCTGGAAACACCATATATTTT

d_gene: TRBD1
v_gene: TRBV27
j_gene: TRBJ1-1
abundance: many
CDR3aa: CASSLTGAGNTEAFF
CDR3nt: TGTGCCAGCAGTTTAACAGGGGCAGGGAACACTGAAGCTTTCTTT

d_gene: TRBD2
v_gene: TRBV6-5
j_gene: TRBJ2-3
abundance: few
CDR3aa: CASSSPTSGTTDTQYF
CDR3nt: TGTGCCAGCAGTTCCCCGACTAGCGGGACTACAGATACGCAGTATTTT

d_gene: .
v_gene: TRBV20-1
j_gene: TRBJ2-3
abundance: many
CDR3aa: CSAIPLGENTDTQYF
CDR3nt: TGCAGTGCTATCCCCTTGGGCGAGAACACAGATACGCAGTATTTT

d_gene: .
v_gene: TRBV2
j_gene: TRBJ2-7
abundance: .
CDR3aa: CASRPLTGEGDYEQYF
CDR3nt: TGTGCCAGCAGACCCCTAACAGGGGAGGGGGACTACGAGCAGTACTTC

d_gene: TRBD2
v_gene: TRBV5-5
j_gene: TRBJ2-3
abundance: many
CDR3aa: CASSLGAGGSDTQYF
CDR3nt: TGTGCCAGCAGCTTGGGAGCGGGAGGGTCAGATACGCAGTATTTT

d_gene: .
v_gene: TRBV10-1
j_gene: TRBJ2-5
abundance: few
CDR3aa: CASSDSGPETQYF
CDR3nt: TGCGCCAGCAGTGATTCGGGGCCCGAGACCCAGTACTTC